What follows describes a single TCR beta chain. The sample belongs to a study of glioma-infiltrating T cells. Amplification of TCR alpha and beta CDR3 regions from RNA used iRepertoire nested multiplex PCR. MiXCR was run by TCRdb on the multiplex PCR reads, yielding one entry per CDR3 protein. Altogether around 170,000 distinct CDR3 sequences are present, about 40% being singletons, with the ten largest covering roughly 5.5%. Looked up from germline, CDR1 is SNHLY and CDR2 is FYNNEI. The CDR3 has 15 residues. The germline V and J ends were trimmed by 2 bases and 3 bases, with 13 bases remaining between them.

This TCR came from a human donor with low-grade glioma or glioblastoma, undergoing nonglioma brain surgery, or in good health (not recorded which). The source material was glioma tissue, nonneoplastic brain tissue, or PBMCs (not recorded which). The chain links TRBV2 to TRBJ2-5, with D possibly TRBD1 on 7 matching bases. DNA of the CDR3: TGTGCCAGCAGTGAAATGGGCGGGACAGAAGAGACCCAGTACTTC. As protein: CASSEMGGTEETQYF.